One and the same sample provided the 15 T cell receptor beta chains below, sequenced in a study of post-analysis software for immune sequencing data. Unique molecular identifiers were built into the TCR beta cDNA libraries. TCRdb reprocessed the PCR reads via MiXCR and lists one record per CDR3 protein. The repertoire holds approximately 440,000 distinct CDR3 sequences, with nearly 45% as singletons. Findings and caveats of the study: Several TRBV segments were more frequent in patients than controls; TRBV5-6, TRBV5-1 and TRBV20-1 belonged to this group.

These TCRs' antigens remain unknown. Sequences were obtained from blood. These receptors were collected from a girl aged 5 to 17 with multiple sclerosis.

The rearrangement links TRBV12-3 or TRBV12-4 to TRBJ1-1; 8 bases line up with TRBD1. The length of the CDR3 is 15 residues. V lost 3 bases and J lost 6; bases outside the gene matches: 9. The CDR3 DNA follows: TGTGCCAGCAGTTTGGATCAGGGGGCGGTGGCTGAAGCTTTCTTT. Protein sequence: CASSLDQGAVAEAFF.

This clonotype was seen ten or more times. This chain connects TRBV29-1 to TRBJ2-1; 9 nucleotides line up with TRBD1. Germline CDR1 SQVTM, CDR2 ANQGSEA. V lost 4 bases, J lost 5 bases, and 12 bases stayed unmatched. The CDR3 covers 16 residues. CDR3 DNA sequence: TGCAGCGTTGGCAAAGGTCCGGGACAGGGTGACAATGAGCAGTTCTTC. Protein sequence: CSVGKGPGQGDNEQFF.

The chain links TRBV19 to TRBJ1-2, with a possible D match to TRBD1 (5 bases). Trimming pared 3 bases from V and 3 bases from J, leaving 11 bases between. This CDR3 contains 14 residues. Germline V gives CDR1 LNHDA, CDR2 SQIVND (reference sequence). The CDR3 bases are TGTGCCAGTAGTATCTCCAGGGCGGACTATGGCTACACCTTC. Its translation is CASSISRADYGYTF.

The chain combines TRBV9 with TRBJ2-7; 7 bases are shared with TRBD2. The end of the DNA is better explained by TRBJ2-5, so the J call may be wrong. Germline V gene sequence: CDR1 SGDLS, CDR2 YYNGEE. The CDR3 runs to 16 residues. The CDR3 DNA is TGTGCCAGCAGCGTAGGTACGGGGGGAGGAATGGAGACCCAGTACTTC. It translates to CASSVGTGGGMETQYF.

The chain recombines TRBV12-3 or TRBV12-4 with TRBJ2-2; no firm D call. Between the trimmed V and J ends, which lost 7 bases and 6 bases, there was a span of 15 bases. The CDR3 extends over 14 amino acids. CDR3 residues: CASKAGTGPGELFF. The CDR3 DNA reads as TGTGCCAGCAAGGCAGGAACCGGGCCCGGGGAGCTGTTTTTT.

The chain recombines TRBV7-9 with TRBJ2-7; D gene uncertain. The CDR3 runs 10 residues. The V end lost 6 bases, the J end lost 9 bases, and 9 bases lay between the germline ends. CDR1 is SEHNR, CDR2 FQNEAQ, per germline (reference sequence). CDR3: CASSGPRQYF. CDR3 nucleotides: TGTGCCAGCAGTGGCCCACGGCAGTACTTC.

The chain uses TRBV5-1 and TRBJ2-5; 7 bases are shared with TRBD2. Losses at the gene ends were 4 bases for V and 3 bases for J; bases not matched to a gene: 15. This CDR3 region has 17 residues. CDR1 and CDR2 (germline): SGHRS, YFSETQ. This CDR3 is CASSHGLVWILEETQYF. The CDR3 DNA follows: TGCGCCAGCAGCCACGGACTAGTCTGGATTCTGGAAGAGACCCAGTACTTC. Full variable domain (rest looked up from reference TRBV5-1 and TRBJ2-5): KAGVTQTPRYLIKTRGQQVTLSCSPISGHRSVSWYQQTPGQGLQFLFEYFSETQRNKGNFPGRFSGRQFSNSRSEMNVSTLELGDSALYLCASSHGLVWILEETQYFGPGTRLLVL.

The DNA of the CDR3 is TGTGCCAGCAGCTTAAACAAGAACACTGAAGCTTTCTTT. It encodes CASSLNKNTEAFF. This rearrangement joins TRBV7-3 to TRBJ1-1; unclear D gene. The germline V gene has CDR1 SGHTA and CDR2 FQGTGA. The V and J ends lost 1 base and 1 base respectively, with 4 bases between them. The CDR3 loop spans 13 amino acids.

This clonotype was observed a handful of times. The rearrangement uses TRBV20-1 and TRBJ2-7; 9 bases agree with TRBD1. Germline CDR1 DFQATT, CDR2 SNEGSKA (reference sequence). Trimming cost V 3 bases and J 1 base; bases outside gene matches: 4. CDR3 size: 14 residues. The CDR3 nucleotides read TGCAGTGCTAGGCGGGACAGGGAGTCCTACGAGCAGTACTTC. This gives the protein CSARRDRESYEQYF.

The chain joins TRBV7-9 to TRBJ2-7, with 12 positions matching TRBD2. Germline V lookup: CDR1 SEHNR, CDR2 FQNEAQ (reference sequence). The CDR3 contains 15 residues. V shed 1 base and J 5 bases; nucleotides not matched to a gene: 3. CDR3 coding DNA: TGTGCCAGCAGCTTAGGACTAGCGGGAGCCCACGAGCAGTACTTC. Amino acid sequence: CASSLGLAGAHEQYF.

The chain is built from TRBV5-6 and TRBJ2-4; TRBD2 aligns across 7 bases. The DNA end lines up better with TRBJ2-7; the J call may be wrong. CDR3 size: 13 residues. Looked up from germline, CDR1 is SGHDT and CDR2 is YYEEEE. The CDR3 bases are TGTGCCAGCAGCATAGATAGCGGGTACGAGCAGTACTTC. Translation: CASSIDSGYEQYF.

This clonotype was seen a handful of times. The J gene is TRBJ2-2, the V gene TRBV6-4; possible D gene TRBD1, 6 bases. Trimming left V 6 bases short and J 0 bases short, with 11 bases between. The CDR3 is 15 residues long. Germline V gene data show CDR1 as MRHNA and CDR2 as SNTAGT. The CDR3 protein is CASSGQPANTGELFF. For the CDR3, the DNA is TGTGCCAGCAGCGGACAGCCTGCGAACACCGGGGAGCTGTTTTTT.

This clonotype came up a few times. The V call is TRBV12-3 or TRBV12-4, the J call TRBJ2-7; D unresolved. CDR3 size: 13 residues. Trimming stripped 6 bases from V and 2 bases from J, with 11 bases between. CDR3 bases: TGTGCCAGCAGGATGACAACAACCTACGAGCAGTACTTC. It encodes CASRMTTTYEQYF.

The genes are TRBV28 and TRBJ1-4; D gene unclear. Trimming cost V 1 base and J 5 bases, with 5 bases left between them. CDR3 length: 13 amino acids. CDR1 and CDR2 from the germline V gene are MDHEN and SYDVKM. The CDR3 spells CASSLYGNEKLFF. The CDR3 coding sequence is TGTGCCAGCAGTTTATACGGGAATGAAAAACTGTTTTTT.

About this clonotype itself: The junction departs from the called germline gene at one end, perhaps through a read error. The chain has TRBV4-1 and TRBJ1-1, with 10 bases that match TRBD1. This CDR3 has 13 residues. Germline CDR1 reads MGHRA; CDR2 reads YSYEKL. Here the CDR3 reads CVSRDRGWTEAFF. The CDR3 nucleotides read TGCGTCAGCAGGGACAGGGGTTGGACTGAAGCTTTCTTT.